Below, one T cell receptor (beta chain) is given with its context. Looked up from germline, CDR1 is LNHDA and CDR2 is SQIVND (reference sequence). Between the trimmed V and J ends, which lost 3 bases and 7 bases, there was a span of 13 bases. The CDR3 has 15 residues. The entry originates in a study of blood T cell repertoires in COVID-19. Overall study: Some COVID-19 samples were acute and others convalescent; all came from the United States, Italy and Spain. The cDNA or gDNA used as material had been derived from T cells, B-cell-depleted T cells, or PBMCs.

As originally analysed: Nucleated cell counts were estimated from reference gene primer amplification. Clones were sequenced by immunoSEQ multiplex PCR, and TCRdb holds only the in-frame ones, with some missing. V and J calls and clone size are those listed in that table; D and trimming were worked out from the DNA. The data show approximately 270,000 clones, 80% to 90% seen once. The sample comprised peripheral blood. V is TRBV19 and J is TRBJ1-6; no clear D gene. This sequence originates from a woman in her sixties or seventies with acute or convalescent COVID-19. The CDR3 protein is CASSILEHGNSPLHF. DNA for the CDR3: TGTGCCAGTAGTATTCTCGAACACGGGAATTCACCCCTCCACTTT.